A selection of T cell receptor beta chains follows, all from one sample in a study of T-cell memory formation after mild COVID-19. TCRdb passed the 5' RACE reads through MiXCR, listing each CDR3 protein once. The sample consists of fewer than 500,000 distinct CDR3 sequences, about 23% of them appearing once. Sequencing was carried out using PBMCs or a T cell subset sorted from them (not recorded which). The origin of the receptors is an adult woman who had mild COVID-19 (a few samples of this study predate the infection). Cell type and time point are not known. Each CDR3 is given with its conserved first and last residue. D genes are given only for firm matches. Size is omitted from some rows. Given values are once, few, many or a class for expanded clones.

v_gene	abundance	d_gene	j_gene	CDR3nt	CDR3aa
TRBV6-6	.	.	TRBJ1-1	TGTGCCAGCAGTTATGGGGCACCGAACACTGAAGCTTTCTTT	CASSYGAPNTEAFF
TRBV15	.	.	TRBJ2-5	TGTGCCACCAGCATACCTTCGGGGACCCAGTACTTC	CATSIPSGTQYF
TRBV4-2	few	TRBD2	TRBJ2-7	TGTGCCAGCAGCCAAGACCCGGGACTAGCGGGAGCCGAGCAGTACTTC	CASSQDPGLAGAEQYF
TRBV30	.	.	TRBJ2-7	TGTGCCTGGAGTGTACGAGGTTACGAGCAGTACTTC	CAWSVRGYEQYF
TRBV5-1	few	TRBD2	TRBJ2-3	TGCGCCAGCAGTCAGCGGGGGGGCCTAGGCAACACAGATACGCAGTATTTT	CASSQRGGLGNTDTQYF
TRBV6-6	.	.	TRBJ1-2	TGTGCCAGCAGTTACACTCAGGGGACCTATGGCTACACCTTC	CASSYTQGTYGYTF
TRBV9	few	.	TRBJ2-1	TGTGCCAGCAAGCCCTCGGAAGGCTTGGCTGAGCAGTTCTTC	CASKPSEGLAEQFF
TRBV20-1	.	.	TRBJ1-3	TGCAGTGCTAAAAGATTGCAGGGGCGAAACACCATATATTTT	CSAKRLQGRNTIYF
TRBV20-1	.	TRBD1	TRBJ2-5	TGCAGTGCCTGGTTGACAGGGGACGAGACCCAGTACTTC	CSAWLTGDETQYF
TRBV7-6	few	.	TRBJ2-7	TGTGCCAGCAGCTTAAGGATACAGGGTGGCCTCTACGAGCAGTACTTC	CASSLRIQGGLYEQYF
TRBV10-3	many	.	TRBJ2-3	TGTGCCATCAGTCTACAAGGGGTCACAGATACGCAGTATTTT	CAISLQGVTDTQYF
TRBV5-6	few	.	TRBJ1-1	TGTGCCAGCAGCTTGGGACCCGGGGCGGCGAACACTGAAGCTTTCTTT	CASSLGPGAANTEAFF
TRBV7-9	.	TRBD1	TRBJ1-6	TGTGCCAGCAGCGGGGACAGGGATGGAGGGTCACCCCTCCACTTT	CASSGDRDGGSPLHF
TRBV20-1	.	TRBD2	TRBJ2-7	TGCAGCGCGGGACTAGCGTCGTACGAGCAGTACTTC	CSAGLASYEQYF
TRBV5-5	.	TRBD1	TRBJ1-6	TGTGCCAGCAGCTTCGGGGACAGACCATATAATTCACCCCTCCACTTT	CASSFGDRPYNSPLHF
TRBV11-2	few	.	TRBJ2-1	TGTGCCAGCAGCTTATCCTCGGATGAGCAGTTCTTC	CASSLSSDEQFF
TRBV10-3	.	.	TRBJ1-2	TGTGCCATCAGTGATCCGGGAGGGGATGGCTACACCTTC	CAISDPGGDGYTF
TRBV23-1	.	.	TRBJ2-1	TGCGCCAGCATTGAGGAGCGAGCCAACAATGAGCAGTTCTTC	CASIEERANNEQFF
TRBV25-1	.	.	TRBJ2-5	TGTGCCAGCAGTGATGCAGCGGCCCGGCGGGAGACCCAGTACTTC	CASSDAAARRETQYF
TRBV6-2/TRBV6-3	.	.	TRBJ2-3	TGTGCCAGCAGGGACGGACAAGTCGGCACAGATACGCAGTATTTT	CASRDGQVGTDTQYF
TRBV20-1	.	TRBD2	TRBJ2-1	TGCAGTGCTAGAGCTGTAGGCGGGGGGGTGTTTGAGTTCTTC	CSARAVGGGVFEFF
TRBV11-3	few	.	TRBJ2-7	TGTGCCAGCAGCACGGGACATCCCTACGAGCAGTACTTC	CASSTGHPYEQYF
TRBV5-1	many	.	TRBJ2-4	TGCGCCAGCAGCTTGGATAACCAAAACATTCAGTACTTC	CASSLDNQNIQYF
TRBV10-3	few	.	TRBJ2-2	TGTGCCATCGGCTCGGGGCCAACCACCGGGGAGCTGTTTTTT	CAIGSGPTTGELFF
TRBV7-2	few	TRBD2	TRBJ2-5	TGTGCCAGCAGCCGAAAAGCGGGAGGGCAAGAGACCCAGTACTTC	CASSRKAGGQETQYF
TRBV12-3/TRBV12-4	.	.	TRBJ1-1	TGTGCCAGCAGTTTATTAGGGGGTGGCGGCTTAAACACTGAAGCTTTCTTT	CASSLLGGGGLNTEAFF
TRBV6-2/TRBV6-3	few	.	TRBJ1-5	TGTGCCAGCAGTGCACAGCTTTATAGCAATCAGCCCCAGCATTTT	CASSAQLYSNQPQHF
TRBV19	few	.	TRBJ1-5	TGTGCCAGTAGTTCTGCCCCCCGTGGAACCCAGCCCCAGCATTTT	CASSSAPRGTQPQHF
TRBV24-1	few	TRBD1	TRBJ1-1	TGTGCCACCGCCCACGGGACAGCGAACACTGAAGCTTTCTTT	CATAHGTANTEAFF
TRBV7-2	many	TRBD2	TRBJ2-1	TGTGCCAGCAGCTTAGGGGGGGGCGGGAGGACCTACTCCAGCTCCTACAATGAGCAGTTCTTC	CASSLGGGGRTYSSSYNEQFF
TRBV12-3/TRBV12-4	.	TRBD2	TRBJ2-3	TGTGCCAGCGGACTAGCGGCTAGCACAGATACGCAGTATTTT	CASGLAASTDTQYF
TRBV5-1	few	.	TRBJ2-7	TGCGCCAGCAGCCGAGGGGACAACTCCTACGAGCAGTACTTC	CASSRGDNSYEQYF
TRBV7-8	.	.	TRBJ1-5	TGTGCCAGCAGCTTAGCGTCTCTGAGCAATCAGCCCCAGCATTTT	CASSLASLSNQPQHF
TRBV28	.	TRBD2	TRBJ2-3	TGTGCCAGCAGTTTCCGCGGGAGGGTTCCAGATACGCAGTATTTT	CASSFRGRVPDTQYF
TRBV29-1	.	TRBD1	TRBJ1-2	TGCAGCGCCGGCCAGGGGAGGGGGCTTGGCTACACCTTC	CSAGQGRGLGYTF
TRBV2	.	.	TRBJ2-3	TGTGCCAGCAGTGATGGGACTTACACAGATACGCAGTATTTT	CASSDGTYTDTQYF
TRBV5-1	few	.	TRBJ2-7	TGCGCCAGCAGCTTGGATGGGCACTACGAGCAGTACTTC	CASSLDGHYEQYF
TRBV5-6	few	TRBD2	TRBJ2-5	TGTGCCAGCAGCCCCTCAGGACTAGCGGGACGAGGGGAGACCCAGTACTTC	CASSPSGLAGRGETQYF
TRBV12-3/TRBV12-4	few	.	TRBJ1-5	TGTGCCAGCAGTTTAAGCGCCGGGTCCATTAGCAATCAGCCCCAGCATTTT	CASSLSAGSISNQPQHF
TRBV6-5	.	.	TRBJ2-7	TGTGCCAGCAGTTACTCGAGAGGGGGGGTCTCCTACGAGCAGTACTTC	CASSYSRGGVSYEQYF
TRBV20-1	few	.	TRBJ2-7	TGCAGTGCCAAGACCGGGCTACACTACGAGCAGTACTTC	CSAKTGLHYEQYF
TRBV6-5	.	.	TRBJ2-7	TGTGCCAGCTCCGCCCGCTCTACCGTCTACGAGCAGTACTTC	CASSARSTVYEQYF
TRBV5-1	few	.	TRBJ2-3	TGCGCCAGCAGCTTTAAAGGGAGCACAGATACGCAGTATTTT	CASSFKGSTDTQYF
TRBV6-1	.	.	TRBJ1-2	TGTGCCAGCAGTGAAGTCCAGGGTTACTATGGCTACACCTTC	CASSEVQGYYGYTF
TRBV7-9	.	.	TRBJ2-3	TGTGCCAGCAGCCTTGAGCCCCCGACAGATACGCAGTATTTT	CASSLEPPTDTQYF
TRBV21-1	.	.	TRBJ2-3	TGTGCCAGCAGCAAAGTAGGGGGAGTTCCAGATACGCAGTATTTT	CASSKVGGVPDTQYF
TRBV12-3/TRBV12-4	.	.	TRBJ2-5	TGTGCCAGCAGTTTTAGTCGGGAGACGTACCAAGAGACCCAGTACTTC	CASSFSRETYQETQYF
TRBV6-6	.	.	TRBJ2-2	TGTGCCAGCAGTTACTCGAGAGGGGCCAACACCGGGGAGCTGTTTTTT	CASSYSRGANTGELFF
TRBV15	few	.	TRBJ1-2	TGTGCCACCAGCAGAGGGGAGGGGGGCTATGGCTACACCTTC	CATSRGEGGYGYTF
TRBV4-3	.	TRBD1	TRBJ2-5	TGCGCCAGCAGCCAAGAGGGTTCCGGGACAGTTCGTGGAAAGACCCAGTACTTC	CASSQEGSGTVRGKTQYF
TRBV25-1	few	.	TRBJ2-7	TGTGCCAGCAGTCCACGACCGGGACCCAGCTCCTACGAGCAGTACTTC	CASSPRPGPSSYEQYF
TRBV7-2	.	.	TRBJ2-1	TGTGCCAGCAGCCCGCAATGGACAACCAGTGAGCAGTTCTTC	CASSPQWTTSEQFF
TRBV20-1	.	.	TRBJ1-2	TGCAGTGCTAGTCGGGGCTACACCTTC	CSASRGYTF